The clone carrying this T cell receptor beta chain was seen at least ten times. The investigators reverse transcribed all of the isolated RNA, so they sequenced expressed TCRB transcripts. The protocol was immunoSEQ multiplex PCR, while the TCRdb copy is restricted to in-frame clones and leaves out a portion. The repertoire holds 300,000 to 350,000 clones, with roughly 15% as singletons. The sample comes from a study of beta chain features in type 1 diabetes. This CDR3 region has 15 residues. J was trimmed by 3 bases and V by 4 bases; bases with no gene match: 4. Germline CDR1 is SGHTA and CDR2 is FQGNSA. Stem cell-like memory, regulatory, central memory and naive CD4+ cells were sorted via CD45RO/CCR7/CD25/CD127/CD95/CD27.

This sequence joins TRBV7-2 and TRBJ2-1; TRBD2 aligns across 9 bases. This TCR came from a man aged 25-45 years in good health. Sequencing was done on a sample of central memory CD4+ T cells from blood. The CDR3 spells CASSSLAGRYNEQFF. Here the CDR3 DNA reads TGTGCCAGCAGCTCACTAGCGGGCCGCTACAATGAGCAGTTCTTC. The full variable domain, with the rest looked up from reference TRBV7-2 and TRBJ2-1, is GAGVSQSPSNKVTEKGKDVELRCDPISGHTALYWYRQSLGQGLEFLIYFQGNSAPDKSGLPSDRFSAERTGGSVSTLTIQRTQQEDSAVYLCASSSLAGRYNEQFFGPGTRLTVL.